This TCR beta chain was profiled in a study of OX40 agonist ivuxolimab in advanced cancers. With respect to the entire study: Ivuxolimab was an agonistic, fully human IgG2 monoclonal antibody directed against OX40 (CD134), a costimulatory receptor. Partial responses occurred in three dose-escalation patients: two with cutaneous melanoma and one with hepatocellular carcinoma. The purpose of peripheral TCRbeta sequencing was to test whether ivuxolimab changed TCR sequence diversity and led to clonal T-cell expansion. The paper reports the monotherapy dose-escalation portion (N of about 50 patients) of the phase I ivuxolimab trial. Patients were allowed to have had prior anti-PD-1, anti-PD-L1 or anti-CTLA-4 therapy, and around 41% of the dose-escalation patients had previously received checkpoint inhibitors. Among the roughly 52 dose-escalation patients, roughly 20 had hepatocellular carcinoma, roughly 15 melanoma, 9 renal cell carcinoma and 9 head and neck cancer. A male proportion of nearly 85% and a mean age of approximately 58 years, ranging from roughly 23 to 79, were recorded for the dose-escalation cohort. Intravenous ivuxolimab was administered to patients every 2 weeks at six dose levels: 0.01, 0.1, 0.3, 1.5, 3 and 10 mg/kg.

To sequence the TCRbeta CDR3 region, genomic DNA was isolated from the sorted cells. TCRbeta CDR3 regions were sequenced using the immunoSEQ Assay. The source is immuneACCESS, and TCRdb retained only in-frame sequences with V and J called. Part of the clones is not carried over; for the studies checked, unresolved V genes explain less than half of this, and the remainder is unexplained. The sample profile shows 65,000 to 85,000 clones; approximately 89% of them were found once. Clones ranked in the top ten supply 2% to 3% of the sample. To note about this clone: Its antigen target is currently unknown. Base qualities are not recorded, but no much larger clone differs from it by a single base.

Patients with autoimmune disease history or receiving systemic immunosuppression were excluded from the trial. In every dose cohort, peripheral blood was drawn for TCR sequencing at baseline, cycle 4 day 1, and cycle 7 day 1. The samples were drawn from a first-in-human, open-label, multicenter phase I dose-escalation trial of ivuxolimab. The trial enrolled adults with locally advanced or metastatic head and neck squamous cell, hepatocellular, melanoma or renal cell carcinoma. Before TCR sequencing, CD4+ and CD8+ T cells were separately sorted from peripheral blood. Summary of the overall study and its limitations: Low levels of normalized T-cell clonal expansion were also shown by some nonresponding patients. Antigen specificity was not determined for the clonally expanded peripheral T cells. At doses of 0.1 to 3.0 mg/kg, clonal expansion of both CD4+ and CD8+ blood T cells was observed from baseline to week 6. In the 0.1-3.0 mg/kg groups, partial responders had among the lowest normalized peripheral clonal expansion, particularly in CD8+ T cells. After ivuxolimab, CD8+ T cells had more expanded clones than CD4+ T cells on average.

Material: CD4+ or CD8+ T cells sorted from blood, obtained in a trial of the OX40 agonist ivuxolimab. This TCR was sampled from an adult with an advanced solid tumor such as melanoma, head and neck, liver or kidney cancer.

The sequenced DNA is TGTGCCAGCAGCCTCCCCTCCGCAGCGGGGTTAAAAGAGACCCAGTACTTC. The resulting protein is CASSLPSAAGLKETQYF. In this chain, TRBV5-6 is recombined with TRBJ2-5, with 7 bases matching TRBD2. Germline trimming amounts to 4 bases on V and 3 bases on J, with 15 as the count of junction bases outside the gene matches. From the cysteine through the phenylalanine, the CDR3 covers 17 amino acids. Only the CDR3 portion is preserved as DNA: 51 bases, with reading frame beginning at the first base. The CDR1 and CDR2 encoded by the germline V gene are SGHDT and YYEEEE.